This is a list of T cell receptor beta chains from one sample in a study of CD8+ T cells in alopecia areata. TCRdb keeps only in-frame clones here, not all; method: immunoSEQ multiplex PCR. The sample lists about 200,000 clones, more than 55% seen once, with around 5.1% in the top ten. The sequenced sample was CD8+ T cells sorted from blood. The receptors here all came from a human donor in good health. Each CDR3 is given with its conserved first and last residue.

j_call v_call cdr3_aa
TRBJ2-7 TRBV29-1 CSVHQGGYEQYF
TRBJ2-7 TRBV29-1 CSVEEWDRSEQYF
TRBJ1-2 TRBV4-1 CASSQDATTGTGYGYTF
TRBJ2-2 TRBV7-9 CASSPPATGELFF
TRBJ1-1 TRBV5-6 CASSDGLEVAEAFF
TRBJ2-5 TRBV4-1 CASSPGPGQETQYF
TRBJ1-3 TRBV29-1 CSVEDGRDTSGNTIYF
TRBJ2-1 TRBV2 CASISGTGSYNEQFF
TRBJ1-1 TRBV30 CAWSVFWGGNTEAFF
TRBJ2-3 TRBV6-4 CASSTDSGAVDTQYF
TRBJ2-5 TRBV4-2 CASSQESAETQYF
TRBJ2-3 TRBV2 CASIAGNTDTQYF
TRBJ2-5 TRBV9 CASSPEAVQETQYF
TRBJ2-7 TRBV29-1 CSVQGGSYEQYF
TRBJ2-5 TRBV28 CASSHRGLRGQETQYF
TRBJ1-1 TRBV2 CASTVGGLNTEAFF
TRBJ2-2 TRBV29-1 CSVEETSGTGELFF
TRBJ2-3 TRBV11-2 CASSSLLAGGLGDTQYF
TRBJ2-2 TRBV13 CASTGAGELFF
TRBJ1-1 TRBV9 CASSVSSGLNTEAFF
TRBJ2-1 TRBV25-1 CASSDNSHLSYNEQFF
TRBJ2-3 TRBV29-1 CSVDGDYRDSQYTDTQYF
TRBJ1-5 TRBV7-9 CASSRVGEQPQHF
TRBJ2-6 TRBV4-1 CASSHNPGANVLTF
TRBJ1-1 TRBV4-1 CASSPTTHGRERTEAFF
TRBJ2-2 TRBV7-8 CASSLEASGGELFF
TRBJ2-5 TRBV30 CAWSARGSGGPRETQYF
TRBJ1-2 TRBV18 CASSPPEAYGYTF
TRBJ2-7 TRBV7-9 CASRSGQGYEQYF
TRBJ2-3 TRBV13 CASTHGGQKLEAQYF
TRBJ2-3 TRBV9 CASSAWDRDTDTQYF
TRBJ1-4 TRBV2 CASSETGRDLFF
TRBJ1-3 TRBV15 CATSRGFGNTIYF
TRBJ1-5 TRBV27 CASSLGGVGNQPQHF
TRBJ2-6 TRBV5-1 CASSFLPSDSGANVLTF
TRBJ1-1 TRBV27 CASSLEGMMAEAFF
TRBJ2-3 TRBV2 CASTRTEADTQYF
TRBJ2-5 TRBV11-2 CASSLAGLETQYF
TRBJ1-2 TRBV25-1 CASSGFQGGYGYTF
TRBJ2-3 TRBV14 CASSQEWTDTQYF
TRBJ1-5 TRBV4-2 CASSQGGQGFNQPQHF
TRBJ2-7 TRBV29-1 CSVEVGEISYEQYF
TRBJ2-7 TRBV13 CASSSLGRPPTPYEQYF
TRBJ1-2 TRBV25-1 CASSELGYYGYTF
TRBJ1-1 TRBV6-5 CASSYPGQTEAFF
TRBJ2-7 TRBV25-1 CASTEAGTYEQYF